The rows below give T cell receptor beta chains drawn from one sample of a study of cytomegalovirus exposure and HLA in healthy donors. The data were produced by immunoSEQ multiplex PCR, yet TCRdb's version contains in-frame clones alone and is incomplete. The sample lists around 94,000 clones, roughly three quarters occurring once. Source material: PBMCs. The receptors stem from a woman in her fifties or sixties in good health and CMV-seropositive. The CDR3 runs from the conserved cysteine through the conserved F or W. Fields, in order: clone size, J gene, D gene, V gene, CDR3 DNA, CDR3 protein. D genes are given only for firm matches. Clone size, where shown, is once, few, many, or a class for clones that have expanded.

clone_size: few
j_call: TRBJ2-7
d_call: TRBD1
v_call: TRBV2
cdr3_nt: TGTGCCAGCAGTGTAGGGACAGGGACGGGCGAGCAGTACTTC
cdr3_aa: CASSVGTGTGEQYF

clone_size: few
j_call: TRBJ1-1
d_call: NA
v_call: TRBV6-1
cdr3_nt: TGTGCCAGCAGTGAACAGAGGGCGAACACTGAAGCTTTCTTT
cdr3_aa: CASSEQRANTEAFF

clone_size: NA
j_call: TRBJ2-2
d_call: NA
v_call: TRBV14
cdr3_nt: TGTGCCAGCAGCCAAGGGACAGCGAACACCGGGGAGCTGTTTTTT
cdr3_aa: CASSQGTANTGELFF

clone_size: NA
j_call: TRBJ2-7
d_call: NA
v_call: TRBV29-1
cdr3_nt: TGCAGCGTTACGACAGGAACCTACGAGCAGTACTTC
cdr3_aa: CSVTTGTYEQYF

clone_size: once
j_call: TRBJ1-1
d_call: TRBD1
v_call: TRBV6-6
cdr3_nt: TGTGCCACCTCACCGGGACAGGGGAATGAAAACACTGAAGCTTTCTTT
cdr3_aa: CATSPGQGNENTEAFF

clone_size: few
j_call: TRBJ2-1
d_call: TRBD2
v_call: TRBV7-9
cdr3_nt: TGTGCCAGCAGCCCCGCGGGAGAAGCCTCCTACAATGAGCAGTTCTTC
cdr3_aa: CASSPAGEASYNEQFF

clone_size: NA
j_call: TRBJ2-7
d_call: TRBD2
v_call: TRBV29-1
cdr3_nt: TGCAGCGTTTGGGGGGAGGGCCGGTACGAGCAGTACTTC
cdr3_aa: CSVWGEGRYEQYF

clone_size: NA
j_call: TRBJ1-5
d_call: TRBD1
v_call: TRBV30
cdr3_nt: TGTGCCTGGAAGACAGGGAATGTTTACAGCAATCAGCCCCAGCATTTT
cdr3_aa: CAWKTGNVYSNQPQHF

clone_size: NA
j_call: TRBJ2-3
d_call: TRBD2
v_call: TRBV6-6
cdr3_nt: TGTGCCAGCAGTTACGACGGGAGGGCCACAGATACGCAGTATTTT
cdr3_aa: CASSYDGRATDTQYF

clone_size: NA
j_call: TRBJ2-3
d_call: TRBD1
v_call: TRBV6-1
cdr3_nt: TGTGCCACTATGGGACAGAACACAGATACGCAGTATTTT
cdr3_aa: CATMGQNTDTQYF

clone_size: NA
j_call: TRBJ1-5
d_call: NA
v_call: TRBV30
cdr3_nt: TGTGCCTGGAGTGTTGGGGGCCTAAAGCCCCAGCATTTT
cdr3_aa: CAWSVGGLKPQHF

clone_size: once
j_call: TRBJ2-1
d_call: TRBD2
v_call: TRBV6-1
cdr3_nt: TGTGCCAGCAGCGGCGGGAGGGCCACTTATGAGCAGTTCTTC
cdr3_aa: CASSGGRATYEQFF

clone_size: once
j_call: TRBJ2-1
d_call: TRBD2
v_call: TRBV5-4
cdr3_nt: TGTGCCAGCAGCGTTGGACTAGCGGGAGAAGGTGAGCAGTTCTTC
cdr3_aa: CASSVGLAGEGEQFF

clone_size: NA
j_call: TRBJ2-7
d_call: TRBD2
v_call: TRBV5-6
cdr3_nt: TGTGCCAGCAGCTTGGGGCTAGCGGGAGGGCCCGTCTACGAGCAGTACTTC
cdr3_aa: CASSLGLAGGPVYEQYF

clone_size: NA
j_call: TRBJ1-6
d_call: TRBD1
v_call: TRBV30
cdr3_nt: TGTGCCTGGAGGCAGGGGGCCTACAATTCACCCCTCCACTTT
cdr3_aa: CAWRQGAYNSPLHF

clone_size: NA
j_call: TRBJ1-6
d_call: NA
v_call: TRBV10-1
cdr3_nt: TGCGCCAGCAGCCAAGAGGGTTCACCCCTCCACTTT
cdr3_aa: CASSQEGSPLHF

clone_size: NA
j_call: TRBJ2-1
d_call: TRBD2
v_call: TRBV7-9
cdr3_nt: TGTGCCAGCAGCCGGACTAGCGGGAGGACCTACAATGAGCAGTTCTTC
cdr3_aa: CASSRTSGRTYNEQFF

clone_size: once
j_call: TRBJ2-3
d_call: NA
v_call: TRBV13
cdr3_nt: TGTGCCAGCAGCACCCGGGACTTACTCTCTAGCACAGATACGCAGTATTTT
cdr3_aa: CASSTRDLLSSTDTQYF

clone_size: NA
j_call: TRBJ2-3
d_call: NA
v_call: TRBV7-2
cdr3_nt: TGTGCCAGCAGCTCCCAGACAGGCACAGATACGCAGTATTTT
cdr3_aa: CASSSQTGTDTQYF